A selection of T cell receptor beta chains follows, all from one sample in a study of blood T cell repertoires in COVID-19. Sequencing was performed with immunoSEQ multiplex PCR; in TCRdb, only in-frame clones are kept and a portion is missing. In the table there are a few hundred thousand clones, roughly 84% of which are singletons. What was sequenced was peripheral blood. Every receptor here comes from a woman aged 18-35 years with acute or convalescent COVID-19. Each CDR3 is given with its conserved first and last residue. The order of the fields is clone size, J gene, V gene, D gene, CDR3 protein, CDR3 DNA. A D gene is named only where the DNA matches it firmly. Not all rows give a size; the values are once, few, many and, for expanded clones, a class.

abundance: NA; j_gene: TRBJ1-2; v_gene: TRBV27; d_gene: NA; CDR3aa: CASSLEDSFRYGYTF; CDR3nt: TGTGCCAGCAGTTTGGAGGACAGTTTTCGCTATGGCTACACCTTC
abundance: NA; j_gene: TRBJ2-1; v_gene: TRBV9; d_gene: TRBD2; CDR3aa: CASSVEGGSGSSYNEQFF; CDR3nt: TGTGCCAGCAGCGTAGAGGGTGGTAGCGGGAGCTCCTACAATGAGCAGTTCTTC
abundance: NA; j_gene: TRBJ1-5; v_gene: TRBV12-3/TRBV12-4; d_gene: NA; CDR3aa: CASSLAYRRPQHF; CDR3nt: TGTGCCAGCAGTTTAGCATACAGGAGGCCCCAGCATTTT
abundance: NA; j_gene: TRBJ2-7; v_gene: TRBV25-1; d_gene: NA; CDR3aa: CASSDEDIPSYEQYF; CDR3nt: TGTGCCAGCAGTGACGAAGACATACCCTCCTACGAGCAGTACTTC
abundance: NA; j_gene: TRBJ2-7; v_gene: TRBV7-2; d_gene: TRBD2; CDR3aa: CASSSRLAGLGEQYF; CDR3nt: TGTGCCAGCAGCTCCCGACTAGCGGGATTGGGGGAGCAGTACTTC
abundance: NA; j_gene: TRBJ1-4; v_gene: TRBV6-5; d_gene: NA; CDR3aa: CASSLIGTGGEKLFF; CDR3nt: TGTGCCAGCAGCCTGATAGGGACGGGAGGTGAAAAACTGTTTTTT
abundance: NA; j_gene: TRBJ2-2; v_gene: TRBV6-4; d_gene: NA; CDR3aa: CASSEGLNTGELFF; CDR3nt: TGTGCCAGCAGTGAGGGCCTGAACACCGGGGAGCTGTTTTTT
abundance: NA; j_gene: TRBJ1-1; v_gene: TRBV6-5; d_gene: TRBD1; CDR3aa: CASSYPGDRGVSEAFF; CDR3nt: TGTGCCAGCAGTTACCCAGGGGACAGGGGAGTCTCTGAAGCTTTCTTT
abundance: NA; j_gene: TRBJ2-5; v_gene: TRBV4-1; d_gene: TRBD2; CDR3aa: CASSQVELAETQYF; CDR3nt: TGCGCCAGCAGCCAAGTTGAACTAGCGGAGACCCAGTACTTC
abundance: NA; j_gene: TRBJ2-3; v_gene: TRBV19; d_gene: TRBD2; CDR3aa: CASSFPSGDTDTQYF; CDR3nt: TGTGCCAGTAGTTTCCCTAGCGGAGACACAGATACGCAGTATTTT
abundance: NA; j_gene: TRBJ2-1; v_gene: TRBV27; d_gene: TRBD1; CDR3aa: CASSHITGGSYNEQFF; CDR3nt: TGTGCCAGCAGTCATATTACAGGGGGCTCCTACAATGAGCAGTTCTTC
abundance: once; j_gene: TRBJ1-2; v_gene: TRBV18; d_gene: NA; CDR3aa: CASSHPTWGGGEGYTF; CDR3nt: TGTGCCAGCTCACACCCCACGTGGGGAGGGGGAGAAGGCTACACCTTC
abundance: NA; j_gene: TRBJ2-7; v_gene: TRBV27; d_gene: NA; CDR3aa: CASSLTAKTYEQYF; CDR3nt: TGTGCCAGCAGTTTAACAGCAAAGACCTACGAGCAGTACTTC
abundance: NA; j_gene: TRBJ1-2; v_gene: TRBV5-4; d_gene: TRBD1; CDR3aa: CASSMTGALLYGYTF; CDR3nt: TGTGCCAGCAGCATGACAGGGGCCTTGCTCTATGGCTACACCTTC
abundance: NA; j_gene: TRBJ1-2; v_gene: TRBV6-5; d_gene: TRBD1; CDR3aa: CASSDQGVMGGYTF; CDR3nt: TGTGCCAGCAGCGACCAGGGGGTTATGGGTGGCTACACCTTC
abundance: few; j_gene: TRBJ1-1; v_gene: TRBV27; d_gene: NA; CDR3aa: CASSLSRGTEAFF; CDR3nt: TGTGCCAGCAGTTTAAGTCGGGGTACTGAAGCTTTCTTT
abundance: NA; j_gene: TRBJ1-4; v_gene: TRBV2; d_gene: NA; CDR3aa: CASSDGGRATNEKLFF; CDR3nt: TGTGCCAGCAGTGACGGGGGGCGAGCAACTAATGAAAAACTGTTTTTT
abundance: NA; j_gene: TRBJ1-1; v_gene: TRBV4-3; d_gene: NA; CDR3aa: CASSQDREVRGTEAFF; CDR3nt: TGCGCCAGCAGCCAAGATCGGGAGGTGAGGGGCACTGAAGCTTTCTTT
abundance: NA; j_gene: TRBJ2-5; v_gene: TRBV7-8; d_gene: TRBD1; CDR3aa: CASSSHRGVTETQYF; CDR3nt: TGTGCCAGCAGCTCCCACAGGGGGGTGACGGAGACCCAGTACTTC
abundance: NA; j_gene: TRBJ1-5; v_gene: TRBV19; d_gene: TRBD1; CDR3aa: CASFGGFRPGGTQPQHF; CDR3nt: TGTGCCAGTTTCGGTGGTTTTCGGCCAGGGGGGACTCAGCCCCAGCATTTT
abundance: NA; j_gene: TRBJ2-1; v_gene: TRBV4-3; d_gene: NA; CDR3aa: CASSQASSALYNEQFF; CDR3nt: TGCGCCAGCAGCCAAGCTTCTAGCGCCTTATACAATGAGCAGTTCTTC
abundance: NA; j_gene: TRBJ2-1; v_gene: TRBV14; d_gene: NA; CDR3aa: CASSPPGLLYNEQFF; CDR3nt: TGTGCCAGCAGCCCCCCGGGACTCCTTTACAATGAGCAGTTCTTC
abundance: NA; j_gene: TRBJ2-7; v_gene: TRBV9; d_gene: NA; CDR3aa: CASSGGEAGNSYEQYF; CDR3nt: TGTGCCAGCAGCGGCGGGGAAGCTGGAAACTCCTACGAGCAGTACTTC
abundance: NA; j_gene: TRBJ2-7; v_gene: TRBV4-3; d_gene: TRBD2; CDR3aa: CASSQTSGSDLEQYF; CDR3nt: TGCGCCAGCAGCCAGACTAGCGGGAGCGACTTAGAGCAGTACTTC
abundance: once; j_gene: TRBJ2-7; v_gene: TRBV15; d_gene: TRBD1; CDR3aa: CATSEKRTGGKSEQYF; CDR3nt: TGTGCCACCAGCGAAAAACGGACAGGGGGAAAAAGCGAGCAGTACTTC
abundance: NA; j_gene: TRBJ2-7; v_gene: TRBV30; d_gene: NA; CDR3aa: CAWSESKRPTGYEQYF; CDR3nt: TGTGCCTGGAGTGAATCTAAGAGACCCACAGGCTACGAGCAGTACTTC
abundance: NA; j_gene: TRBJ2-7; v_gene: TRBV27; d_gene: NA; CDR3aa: CASSLSIELVTYEQYF; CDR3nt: TGTGCCAGCAGTTTATCGATCGAACTCGTAACCTACGAGCAGTACTTC
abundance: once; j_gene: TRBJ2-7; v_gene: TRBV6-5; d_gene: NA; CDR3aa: CASKEGASYEQYF; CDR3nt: TGTGCCAGCAAAGAAGGGGCCTCCTACGAGCAGTACTTC
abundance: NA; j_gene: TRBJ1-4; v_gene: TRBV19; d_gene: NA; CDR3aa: CASKTGRRGTNEKLFF; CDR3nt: TGTGCCAGTAAGACTGGCAGGAGGGGAACTAATGAAAAACTGTTTTTT
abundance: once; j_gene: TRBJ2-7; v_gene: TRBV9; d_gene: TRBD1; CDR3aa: CASSARDRGAYEQYF; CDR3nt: TGTGCCAGCAGCGCCCGGGACAGGGGCGCCTACGAGCAGTACTTC
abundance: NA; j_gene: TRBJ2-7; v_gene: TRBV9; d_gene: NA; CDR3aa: CASSVGETTSYEQYF; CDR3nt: TGTGCCAGCAGCGTAGGTGAGACTACCTCCTACGAGCAGTACTTC
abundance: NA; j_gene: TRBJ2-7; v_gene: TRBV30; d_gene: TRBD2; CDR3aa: CAWSVAGGAYEQYF; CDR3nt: TGTGCCTGGAGTGTGGCGGGAGGAGCCTACGAGCAGTACTTC
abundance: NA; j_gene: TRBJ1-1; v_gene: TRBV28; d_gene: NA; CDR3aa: CASTFTPTLNTEAFF; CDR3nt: TGTGCCAGCACTTTTACCCCGACTCTGAACACTGAAGCTTTCTTT